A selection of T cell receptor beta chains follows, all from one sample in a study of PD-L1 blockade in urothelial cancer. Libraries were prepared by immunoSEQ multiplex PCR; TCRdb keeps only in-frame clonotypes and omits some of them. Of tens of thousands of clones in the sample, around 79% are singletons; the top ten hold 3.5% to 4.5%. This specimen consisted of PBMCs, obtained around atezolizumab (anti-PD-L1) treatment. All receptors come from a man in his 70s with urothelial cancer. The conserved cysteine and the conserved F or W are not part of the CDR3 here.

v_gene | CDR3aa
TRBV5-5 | ASSLGQSSGANVLT
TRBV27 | ASRLGGSSYNEQF
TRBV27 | ASSYRGNTEAF
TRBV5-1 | ASSSSAQTGGYEQY
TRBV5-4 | ASSPTLQGEAF
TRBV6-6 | ASTTGGSYEQY
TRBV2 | ASRRNPQGSYGYT
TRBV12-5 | ASGTGTGGREQY
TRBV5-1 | ASSSSLLAGVPTGELF
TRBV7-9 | ASSYPRQGTYRNEQF
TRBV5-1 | ASSPGQTTDTQY
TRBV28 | ASSFFVGDFYEQY
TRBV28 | ASSLLTGALANYGYT
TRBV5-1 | ASSLGGRNTEAF
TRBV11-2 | ASSLGQSNQPQH
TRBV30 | AWGKTGYGEAF
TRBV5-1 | ASSLEAGVKEGTIY
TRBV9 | ASSVGTGVAETQY
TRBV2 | ASGLAGETGELF
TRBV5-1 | ASSLEGLAGGPGTQY
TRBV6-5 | ASSPGGYTDTQY
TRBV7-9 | ASSPGQGGEKLF
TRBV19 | ASSEGQDYGYT
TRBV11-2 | ASSLPRASGRYEQY
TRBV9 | ASSGEYTEAF
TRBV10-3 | AISESKWLAGGYNEQF
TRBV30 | AWSATGYEQY
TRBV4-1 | ASSHGRREGRGETQY
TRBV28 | ASSQGWGQGGEKLF
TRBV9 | ASSVGLREGQETQY
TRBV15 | ATSRDRNQPQH
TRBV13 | ASSVRDRAADTQY
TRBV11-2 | ASSRDFSYEQY
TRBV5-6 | ASSFPTGTNYGYT
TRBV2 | ASSEVGNYEQY
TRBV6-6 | ASRGAEQF
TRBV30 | AWSVRGSEQY
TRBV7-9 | ASSLEEGGTEAF
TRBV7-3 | ASSLGLAGVDTQY
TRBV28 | ASSSRRGGINEKLF
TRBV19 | ASSIVRGRPYEQY
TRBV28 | ASSQGLAYNNEQF
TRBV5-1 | ASSLWNTGDSLSTDTQY